One sample yielded the 4 T cell receptor beta chains listed below, sequenced in a study of cytomegalovirus exposure and HLA in healthy donors. Amplification used 60 Vbeta primers and 13 Jbeta primers. TCRdb keeps only in-frame clones here, not all; method: immunoSEQ multiplex PCR. The sample carries roughly 150,000 clones, approximately 79% recorded once. Sequenced sample: PBMCs. These receptor sequences come from a male donor in good health and CMV-seronegative.

The chain combines TRBV7-9 with TRBJ1-2, with TRBD1 as a possible D gene (6 bases). V lost 4 bases and J 6 bases, leaving 12 bases between the germline ends. Germline V gives CDR1 SEHNR, CDR2 FQNEAQ (reference sequence). The CDR3 has 13 amino acids. CDR3 protein: CASSSQGWDGYTF. The CDR3 nucleotides are TGTGCCAGCAGCTCACAGGGCTGGGATGGCTACACCTTC.

The CDR3 DNA reads TGTGCCAGCAGCTTAGGGGGCTCGATCGACGAGCAGTACTTC. Residues: CASSLGGSIDEQYF. The rearrangement links TRBV7-6 to TRBJ2-7; D may be TRBD1 (5 bases). The length of the CDR3 is 14 residues. Germline CDR1 is SGHVS and CDR2 is FNYEAQ. Trimming removed 1 base from V and 5 bases from J, with 12 bases in between.

This chain connects TRBV25-1 to TRBJ2-1, with D unclear. The germline CDR1 and CDR2 sequences are MGHDK and SYGVNS. V was pared by 6 bases and J by 5 bases, with 5 bases between. CDR3 length equals 11 residues. CDR3 DNA: TGTGCCAGCAGGTCAAACAATGAGCAGTTCTTC. It is translated as CASRSNNEQFF.

V usage is TRBV19 and J usage is TRBJ1-1; TRBD1 matches at 7 bases. Germline trimming cut 4 bases from V and 4 bases from J; bases unmatched to any gene: 9. The CDR3 runs to 15 residues. Germline V gene lookup returns CDR1 LNHDA and CDR2 SQIVND (reference sequence). CDR3 in amino acids: CASSTKRTGFTEAFF. The DNA for the CDR3 is TGTGCCAGTAGTACGAAACGGACAGGTTTCACTGAAGCTTTCTTT.